The 30 T cell receptor beta chains reported below all come from one sample, sequenced in a study of cytomegalovirus exposure and HLA in healthy donors. PCR used 60 Vbeta primers and 13 Jbeta primers. The method was immunoSEQ multiplex PCR; TCRdb's version includes in-frame clones alone and lacks a portion of them. The repertoire holds about 89,000 clones, with 85% as singletons. Sequencing was performed on PBMCs. The receptors come from a man in his forties or fifties in good health and CMV-seropositive.

The rearrangement uses TRBV5-1 and TRBJ2-1; no clear D. The V end lost 1 base, the J end lost 0 bases, and 5 bases lay between the germline ends. This CDR3 is built from 14 residues. The germline CDR1 and CDR2 sequences are SGHRS and YFSETQ. The CDR3 sequence: CASSLSSSYNEQFF. The CDR3 nucleotides read TGCGCCAGCAGCTTGAGCTCCTCCTACAATGAGCAGTTCTTC.

This chain links TRBV13 with TRBJ1-5, with D hard to call. The CDR3 runs 14 residues. Trimming stripped 0 bases from V and 0 bases from J, with 3 bases between. The germline gives CDR1 PRHDT, CDR2 FYEKMQ (reference sequence). In nucleotides, the CDR3 is TGTGCCAGCAGCTTAGGCGGTAGCAATCAGCCCCAGCATTTT. Translation: CASSLGGSNQPQHF.

This chain links TRBV5-1 with TRBJ2-3; 7 nucleotides agree with TRBD1. The CDR3 length is 17 residues. V lost 3 bases to trimming and J lost 1 base; unmatched junction nucleotides: 11. Germline CDR1 is SGHRS and CDR2 is YFSETQ. CDR3 in DNA: TGCGCCAGCAGCTCGCAGACAGGGAACTTCCGCACAGATACGCAGTATTTT. Translation: CASSSQTGNFRTDTQYF. Together with reference TRBV5-1 and TRBJ2-3, the CDR3 gives the full variable domain: KAGVTQTPRYLIKTRGQQVTLSCSPISGHRSVSWYQQTPGQGLQFLFEYFSETQRNKGNFPGRFSGRQFSNSRSEMNVSTLELGDSALYLCASSSQTGNFRTDTQYFGPGTRLTVL.

This chain joins TRBV29-1 and TRBJ2-1, with 10 bases lining up with TRBD2. This CDR3 comprises 15 residues. J gave up 4 bases and V 4 bases, and 7 bases lay outside the gene matches. Looked up from germline, CDR1 is SQVTM and CDR2 is ANQGSEA. Here the CDR3 DNA reads TGCAGCGTTGTCGAACTAGCGGGATTTTACAATGAGCAGTTCTTC. Translation: CSVVELAGFYNEQFF.

This sequence joins TRBV6-5 and TRBJ1-5; 7 bases match TRBD1. CDR3 length: 14 amino acids. The germline V gene has CDR1 MNHEY and CDR2 SVGAGI. Trimming removed 6 bases from V and 5 bases from J; junction bases left unmatched: 7. The CDR3 sequence: CASRGDREYQPQHF. The CDR3, as DNA: TGTGCCAGCAGGGGAGACAGGGAGTATCAGCCCCAGCATTTT.

This chain joins TRBV6-1 and TRBJ2-7; D may be TRBD1 (6 bases). Per germline, CDR1 MNHNS and CDR2 SASEGT. Trimming cost V 8 bases and J 3 bases, with 17 bases left between them. The CDR3 has 14 amino acids. The CDR3 spells CASGPGHPLYEQYF. Written as DNA, the CDR3 is TGTGCCAGCGGGCCGGGACACCCCCTCTACGAGCAGTACTTC.

This chain connects TRBV6-6 to TRBJ1-4; the D gene is possibly TRBD1 (5 bases). Trimming stripped 0 bases from V and 4 bases from J, with 12 bases between. The V gene's germline CDR1 is MNHNY and CDR2 SVGAGI (reference sequence). The CDR3 is 16 residues long. CDR3: CASSYSDNQFNEKLFF. In DNA form, the CDR3 reads TGTGCCAGCAGTTACTCGGACAACCAATTTAATGAAAAACTGTTTTTT.

The rearrangement links TRBV7-3 to TRBJ2-1; 9 nucleotides match TRBD2. Germline-derived CDR1 and CDR2 are SGHTA and FQGTGA. CDR3 size: 15 residues. J lost 2 bases, V lost 5 bases, and 4 bases had no gene match. The CDR3 sequence is CASSRQRGAYNEQFF. The CDR3 DNA sequence: TGTGCCAGCAGCAGACAGCGGGGGGCCTACAATGAGCAGTTCTTC.

The chain is built from TRBV5-1 and TRBJ2-3; 9 nucleotides match TRBD2. The V segment lost 1 base and the J segment 6 bases; nucleotides outside the gene matches: 9. Germline CDR1 reads SGHRS; CDR2 reads YFSETQ. The CDR3 loop spans 16 amino acids. This chain's CDR3 is CASSLHYGLASDTQYF. In DNA, the CDR3 is TGCGCCAGCAGCTTGCACTACGGACTAGCGTCGGATACGCAGTATTTT.

The chain links TRBV19 to TRBJ2-7, with TRBD1 identical over 11 bases. Germline lookup yields CDR1 LNHDA and CDR2 SQIVND (reference sequence). V shed 3 bases, J shed 4 bases, and the junction held 2 bases outside the gene matches. CDR3 length: 14 residues. The chain's CDR3 is CASSIGTGGYEQYF. The DNA for the CDR3 is TGTGCCAGTAGTATCGGGACAGGGGGGTACGAGCAGTACTTC.

The V and J genes are TRBV7-3 and TRBJ2-2; tentative D call: TRBD2 (6 bases). This CDR3 spans 16 amino acids. V lost 5 bases to trimming and J lost 6 bases, with 19 bases between them. Germline values: CDR1 SGHTA, CDR2 FQGTGA. The DNA for the CDR3 is TGTGCCAGCAGCCCCCGGACTGGGACTGCCCCCGGGGAGCTGTTTTTT. Amino acids: CASSPRTGTAPGELFF.

As DNA, the CDR3 is TGTGCCAGCAGTCCACTAGCGGGGGGCCAATACAATGAGCAGTTCTTC. Translating gives CASSPLAGGQYNEQFF. The rearrangement joins TRBV27 to TRBJ2-1; 12 bases are shared with TRBD2. J lost 4 bases, V lost 5 bases, and 6 bases had no gene match. Per germline, CDR1 MNHEY and CDR2 SMNVEV (reference sequence). The CDR3 is 16 residues long.

The rearrangement links TRBV18 to TRBJ2-1; 9 bases match TRBD1. Trimming took 3 bases from V and 2 from J; bases not matched to a gene: 2. The CDR3 totals 15 residues. In germline, CDR1 is KGHSH, CDR2 LQKENI. CDR3 protein: CASSPGQGPYNEQFF. The CDR3 DNA reads as TGTGCCAGCTCACCGGGACAGGGCCCCTACAATGAGCAGTTCTTC. Using reference TRBV18 and TRBJ2-1 for the parts outside the CDR3, the full variable domain is NAGVMQNPRHLVRRRGQEARLRCSPMKGHSHVYWYRQLPEEGLKFMVYLQKENIIDESGMPKERFSAEFPKEGPSILRIQQVVRGDSAAYFCASSPGQGPYNEQFFGPGTRLTVL.

The V call is TRBV5-1, the J call TRBJ2-3; 9 positions match TRBD1. Looked up from germline, CDR1 is SGHRS and CDR2 is YFSETQ. The CDR3 covers 14 residues. V lost 7 bases to trimming and J lost 5 bases; unmatched junction nucleotides: 8. Written as DNA, the CDR3 is TGCGCCAGCTCCGGCGGGACAGGGAGAGATACGCAGTATTTT. Its protein is CASSGGTGRDTQYF.

Turning to this clone: One end of the junction varies from germline; a read error may be responsible. The CDR3 sequence is CASSLIGGADTQYF. Here the CDR3 DNA reads TGTGCTAGCAGCTTAATCGGGGGTGCCGATACGCAGTATTTT. This rearrangement joins TRBV7-7 to TRBJ2-3, with D possibly being TRBD2 (6 bases). Looked up from germline, CDR1 is SSHAT and CDR2 is FNYEAQ (reference sequence). The CDR3 sequence is 14 residues long.

In the case of this clone: Mismatch with germline at one junction end may stem from a read error. This chain links TRBV6-1 with TRBJ2-5, with TRBD1 identical over 7 bases. From germline, CDR1 is MNHNS and CDR2 SASEGT. This CDR3 comprises 15 residues. The CDR3 here is CASSRDRVGQEAQYF. CDR3 coding DNA: TGTGCCAGCAGTCGCGACAGGGTTGGGCAAGAGGCCCAGTACTTC.

The chain combines TRBV7-8 with TRBJ2-3; TRBD2 matches 7 bases. The CDR3 runs 13 residues. Germline V gene data show CDR1 as SGHVS and CDR2 as FQNEAQ. V lost 4 bases to trimming and J lost 9 bases; unmatched junction nucleotides: 7. The CDR3 protein is CASSSRVGGTQYF. CDR3 nucleotide sequence: TGTGCCAGCAGCTCCCGAGTGGGGGGGACGCAGTATTTT.

This clone showed up just a few times. The J gene is TRBJ2-3, the V gene TRBV2; 8 nucleotides align to TRBD1. CDR3 length: 15 residues. CDR1 and CDR2 from the germline V gene are SNHLY and FYNNEI. The V segment lost 7 bases and the J segment 6 bases; nucleotides outside the gene matches: 12. CDR3 nucleotide sequence: TGTGCCAGCATTTTAAGCAGGGGGCTGGCGGATACGCAGTATTTT. Translation gives CASILSRGLADTQYF. Supplemented by reference TRBV2 and TRBJ2-3, the full variable domain reads EPEVTQTPSHQVTQMGQEVILRCVPISNHLYFYWYRQILGQKVEFLVSFYNNEISEKSEIFDDQFSVERPDGSNFTLKIRSTKLEDSAMYFCASILSRGLADTQYFGPGTRLTVL.

The chain joins TRBV7-8 to TRBJ2-1; 11 bases agree with TRBD1. Unmatched junction bases numbered 6, after V lost 5 bases and J lost 6 bases. This CDR3 is built from 15 residues. Germline values: CDR1 SGHVS, CDR2 FQNEAQ. For the CDR3, the DNA is TGTGCCAGCAGCAGAACGGGACAGGGGGTCAATGAGCAGTTCTTC. Its protein is CASSRTGQGVNEQFF.

This clone was seen only a few times. The chain combines TRBV19 with TRBJ1-2; tentative D call: TRBD1 (6 bases). This CDR3 comprises 12 residues. The germline gives CDR1 LNHDA, CDR2 SQIVND (reference sequence). V lost 10 bases, J lost 8 bases, and 17 bases lay in between. Here the CDR3 reads CATSDRLYGYTF. CDR3 in DNA: TGTGCCACCAGCGACAGGCTCTACGGCTACACCTTC.

V and J are TRBV11-3 and TRBJ1-1; 9 nucleotides agree with TRBD1. V gave up 8 bases and J gave up 7 bases; unmatched junction bases: 5. The CDR3 is 12 amino acids. Germline loops: CDR1 SGHNT, CDR2 YENEEA. The CDR3 DNA follows: TGTGCCAGCGGACAGGGGCAAGGTGAAGCTTTCTTT. It encodes CASGQGQGEAFF.

This chain uses TRBV9 with TRBJ2-7; 11 bases line up with TRBD1. The CDR3 spans 13 residues. Germline CDR1 and CDR2: SGDLS and YYNGEE. After removal of 8 bases from V and 5 bases from J, the junction contained 6 bases not matched to a gene. The CDR3 here is CASSGTGGNEQYF. For the CDR3, the DNA is TGTGCCAGTTCCGGGACAGGGGGTAACGAGCAGTACTTC.

The chain recombines TRBV30 with TRBJ2-5; D is perhaps TRBD2 (6 bases). The CDR3 totals 12 residues. The germline V gene has CDR1 GTSNPN and CDR2 SVGIG (reference sequence). The V and J ends lost 4 bases and 5 bases respectively, with 11 bases between them. CDR3 DNA: TGTGCCTGGAATCCGGGGGTGGAGACCCAGTACTTC. Its protein product is CAWNPGVETQYF.

This chain links TRBV6-1 with TRBJ1-2; the match to TRBD1 covers 8 bases. J was trimmed by 4 bases and V by 6 bases; bases with no gene match: 10. This CDR3 has 15 residues. In germline, CDR1 is MNHNS, CDR2 SASEGT. CDR3 residues: CASRAGTGDSYGYTF. DNA for the CDR3: TGTGCCAGCAGGGCAGGGACAGGAGATTCCTATGGCTACACCTTC.

This chain connects TRBV18 to TRBJ1-4; D unresolved. V was clipped by 3 bases and J by 2 bases, with 4 bases between them. Germline CDR1 reads KGHSH; CDR2 reads LQKENI. The CDR3 consists of 13 residues. CDR3 bases: TGTGCCAGCTCACCCCAGACTAATGAAAAACTGTTTTTT. Its protein product is CASSPQTNEKLFF.

The chain carries TRBV5-6 and TRBJ2-7; 13 bases map to TRBD2. Germline lookup yields CDR1 SGHDT and CDR2 YYEEEE. After removal of 2 bases from V and 4 bases from J, the junction contained 3 bases not matched to a gene. This CDR3 comprises 15 residues. As DNA, the CDR3 is TGTGCCAGCAGCTTAGAGACTAGCGGGGGGTACGAGCAGTACTTC. Translation gives CASSLETSGGYEQYF.

The chain is built from TRBV9 and TRBJ2-7; possible D gene TRBD1, 6 bases. Trimming shortened V by 3 bases and J by 7 bases, and 23 bases separated the two germline ends. From germline, CDR1 is SGDLS and CDR2 YYNGEE. The length of the CDR3 is 16 residues. The CDR3 DNA reads as TGTGCCAGCAGCGCCCACACAGGGATCGTATTGGGGGAGCAGTACTTC. Its protein product is CASSAHTGIVLGEQYF.

V gene TRBV4-2 combines with J gene TRBJ2-3; 7 bases align to TRBD2. Germline loops: CDR1 LGHNA, CDR2 YNFKEQ. The CDR3 is 16 amino acids. After removal of 4 bases from V and 9 bases from J, the junction contained 16 bases not matched to a gene. The CDR3 coding sequence is TGTGCCAGCAGCCTCCCACCGGGGACTAAGGTCCGCACGCAGTATTTT. Translated, it gives CASSLPPGTKVRTQYF.

This clone has only a few counts. Here the CDR3 reads CASRTWGKVGTGVDGYTF. The CDR3, as DNA: TGTGCCAGTAGAACGTGGGGTAAAGTGGGGACAGGGGTTGATGGCTACACCTTC. The V and J genes are TRBV19 and TRBJ1-2; the match to TRBD1 covers 10 bases. V shed 6 bases and J 6 bases; nucleotides not matched to a gene: 19. The CDR3 consists of 18 residues. Germline V lookup: CDR1 LNHDA, CDR2 SQIVND (reference sequence).

V usage is TRBV29-1 and J usage is TRBJ2-3; 9 bases fit TRBD2. The CDR3 is 14 amino acids. The trim removed 6 bases at V and 1 base at J, leaving 5 bases unmatched. The V gene's germline CDR1 is SQVTM and CDR2 ANQGSEA. Written as DNA, the CDR3 is TGCAGCGTGATAGCGGGGGCAGGCACAGATACGCAGTATTTT. Protein product: CSVIAGAGTDTQYF.